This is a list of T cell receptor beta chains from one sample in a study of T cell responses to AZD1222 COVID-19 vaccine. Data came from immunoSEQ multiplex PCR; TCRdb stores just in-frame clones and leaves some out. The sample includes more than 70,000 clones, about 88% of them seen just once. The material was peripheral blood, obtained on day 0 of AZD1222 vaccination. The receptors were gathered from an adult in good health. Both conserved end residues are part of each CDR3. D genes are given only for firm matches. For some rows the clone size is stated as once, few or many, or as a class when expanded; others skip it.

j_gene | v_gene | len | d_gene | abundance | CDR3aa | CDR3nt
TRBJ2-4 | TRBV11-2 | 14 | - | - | CASSLGVAKNIQYF | TGTGCCAGCAGCTTAGGAGTAGCCAAAAACATTCAGTACTTC
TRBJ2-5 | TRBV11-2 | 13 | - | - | CASSLDPTETQYF | TGTGCCAGCAGCTTAGACCCCACGGAGACCCAGTACTTC
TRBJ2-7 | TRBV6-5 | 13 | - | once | CASSSQGGREQYF | TGTGCCAGCAGTTCACAGGGCGGAAGGGAGCAGTACTTC
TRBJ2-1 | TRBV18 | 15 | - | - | CASSPQDGTYNEQFF | TGTGCCAGCTCACCACAGGACGGAACCTACAATGAGCAGTTCTTC
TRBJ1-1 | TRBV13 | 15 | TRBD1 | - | CASSWGQGGRTEAFF | TGTGCCAGCAGTTGGGGACAGGGAGGAAGGACTGAAGCTTTCTTT
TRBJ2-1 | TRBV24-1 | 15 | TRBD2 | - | CATTGLAGGYNEQFF | TGTGCCACCACCGGACTAGCGGGGGGCTACAATGAGCAGTTCTTC
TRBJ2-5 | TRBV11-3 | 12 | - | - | CASSLEIETQYF | TGTGCCAGCAGCTTAGAAATAGAGACCCAGTACTTC
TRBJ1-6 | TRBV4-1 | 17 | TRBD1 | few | CASSQVPHRGINSPLHF | TGCGCCAGCAGCCAGGTTCCCCACAGGGGCATCAATTCACCCCTCCACTTT
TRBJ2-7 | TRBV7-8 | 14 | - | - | CASSRRDTSYEQYF | TGTGCCAGCAGCCGCCGGGACACATCCTACGAGCAGTACTTC
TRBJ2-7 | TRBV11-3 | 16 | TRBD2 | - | CASSPRIAGFFYEQYF | TGTGCCAGCAGCCCCCGTATAGCGGGTTTCTTTTACGAGCAGTACTTC